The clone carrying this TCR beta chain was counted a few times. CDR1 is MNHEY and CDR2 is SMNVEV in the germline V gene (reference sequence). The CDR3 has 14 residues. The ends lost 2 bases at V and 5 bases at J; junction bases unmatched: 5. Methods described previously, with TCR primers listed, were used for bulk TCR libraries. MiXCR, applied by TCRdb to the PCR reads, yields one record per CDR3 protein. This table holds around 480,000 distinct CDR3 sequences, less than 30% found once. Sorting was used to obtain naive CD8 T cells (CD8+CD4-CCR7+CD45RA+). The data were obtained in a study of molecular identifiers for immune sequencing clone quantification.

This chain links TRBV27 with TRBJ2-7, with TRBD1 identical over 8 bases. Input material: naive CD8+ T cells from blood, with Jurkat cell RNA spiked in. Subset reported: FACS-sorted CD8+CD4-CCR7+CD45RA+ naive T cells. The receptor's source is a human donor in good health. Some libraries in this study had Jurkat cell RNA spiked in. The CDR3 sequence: CASSLTDRDDEQYF. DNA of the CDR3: TGTGCCAGCAGTTTAACGGACAGGGACGACGAGCAGTACTTC.